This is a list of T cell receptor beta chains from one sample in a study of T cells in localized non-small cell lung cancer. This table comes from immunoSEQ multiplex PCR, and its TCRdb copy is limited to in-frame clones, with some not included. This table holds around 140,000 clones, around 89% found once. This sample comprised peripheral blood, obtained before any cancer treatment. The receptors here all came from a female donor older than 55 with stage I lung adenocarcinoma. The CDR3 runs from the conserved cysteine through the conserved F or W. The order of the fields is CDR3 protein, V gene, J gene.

cdr3_aa: CASIPAGTNYGYTF
v_call: TRBV6-5
j_call: TRBJ1-2

cdr3_aa: CASSAHMNTEAFF
v_call: TRBV5-1
j_call: TRBJ1-1

cdr3_aa: CASSLGLAMNTGELFF
v_call: TRBV5-4
j_call: TRBJ2-2

cdr3_aa: CASSLKVLGRVSEQFF
v_call: TRBV5-6
j_call: TRBJ2-1

cdr3_aa: CASSSTRDSNQPQHF
v_call: TRBV5-6
j_call: TRBJ1-5

cdr3_aa: CASSINRGRATSNQPQHF
v_call: TRBV19
j_call: TRBJ1-5

cdr3_aa: CATSRARSTRGSNEQYF
v_call: TRBV15
j_call: TRBJ2-7

cdr3_aa: CASAASGKGIEQFF
v_call: TRBV2
j_call: TRBJ2-1

cdr3_aa: CNGRVEDTQYF
v_call: TRBV29-1
j_call: TRBJ2-3

cdr3_aa: CASIGSGNTIYF
v_call: TRBV9
j_call: TRBJ1-3

cdr3_aa: CAAKPGQTTNEKLFF
v_call: TRBV28
j_call: TRBJ1-4

cdr3_aa: CASSRSLASGRLEQYF
v_call: TRBV10-1
j_call: TRBJ2-7

cdr3_aa: CASSFFRGRASGELFF
v_call: TRBV13
j_call: TRBJ2-2

cdr3_aa: CASSIGTVSNQPQHF
v_call: TRBV11-2
j_call: TRBJ1-5

cdr3_aa: CASSFTVLSGYTF
v_call: TRBV6-5
j_call: TRBJ1-2

cdr3_aa: CAIADLAKNIQYF
v_call: TRBV28
j_call: TRBJ2-4

cdr3_aa: CSVDFGVGTEAFF
v_call: TRBV29-1
j_call: TRBJ1-1

cdr3_aa: CASSLEPLGLEQFF
v_call: TRBV11-2
j_call: TRBJ2-1

cdr3_aa: CASSSGGGETQYF
v_call: TRBV5-6
j_call: TRBJ2-5

cdr3_aa: CASSKLQSNQPQHF
v_call: TRBV28
j_call: TRBJ1-5

cdr3_aa: CASTLRTATADTQYF
v_call: TRBV28
j_call: TRBJ2-3

cdr3_aa: CASSLGRVRGNSPLHF
v_call: TRBV6-5
j_call: TRBJ1-6

cdr3_aa: CAWRNQGASGYTF
v_call: TRBV30
j_call: TRBJ1-2

cdr3_aa: CASRTRRPNTQYF
v_call: TRBV28
j_call: TRBJ2-3

cdr3_aa: CASSPGQTTYNEQFF
v_call: TRBV11-3
j_call: TRBJ2-1

cdr3_aa: CASSFSSGLLGEAFF
v_call: TRBV28
j_call: TRBJ1-1

cdr3_aa: CASSPMGGYNQPQHF
v_call: TRBV11-2
j_call: TRBJ1-5

cdr3_aa: CASSGTAGVAFSYNEQFF
v_call: TRBV5-1
j_call: TRBJ2-1

cdr3_aa: CASRRDSENGYTF
v_call: TRBV5-4
j_call: TRBJ1-2

cdr3_aa: CASSYRTGLAAGELFF
v_call: TRBV6-5
j_call: TRBJ2-2

cdr3_aa: CASRKGLAGDNEQFF
v_call: TRBV2
j_call: TRBJ2-1

cdr3_aa: CSVEGLAGGVVDRQYF
v_call: TRBV29-1
j_call: TRBJ2-3

cdr3_aa: CASSETRETGGLFF
v_call: TRBV6-1
j_call: TRBJ2-2

cdr3_aa: CSAVSSYEQYF
v_call: TRBV20-1
j_call: TRBJ2-7

cdr3_aa: CASTGTDSNQPQHF
v_call: TRBV2
j_call: TRBJ1-5

cdr3_aa: CASSIVLRQGYHEQFF
v_call: TRBV19
j_call: TRBJ2-1

cdr3_aa: CASTLGTASNQPQHF
v_call: TRBV28
j_call: TRBJ1-5

cdr3_aa: CASSEGGLAGDEQFF
v_call: TRBV2
j_call: TRBJ2-1

cdr3_aa: CASSPLRATDTQYF
v_call: TRBV18
j_call: TRBJ2-3

cdr3_aa: CASGMTGGVFF
v_call: TRBV6-5
j_call: TRBJ2-1

cdr3_aa: CASSLGIHEKLFF
v_call: TRBV11-1
j_call: TRBJ1-4

cdr3_aa: CASSDGWIYEQYF
v_call: TRBV10-2
j_call: TRBJ2-7

cdr3_aa: CASSSYIDTSYEQYF
v_call: TRBV7-8
j_call: TRBJ2-7

cdr3_aa: CASAQLFPHGYTF
v_call: TRBV6-6
j_call: TRBJ1-2

cdr3_aa: CASSESSGGEQFF
v_call: TRBV2
j_call: TRBJ2-1

cdr3_aa: CASSFLIRGPLKYGYTF
v_call: TRBV28
j_call: TRBJ1-2

cdr3_aa: CAWSRTGGQEQFF
v_call: TRBV30
j_call: TRBJ2-1

cdr3_aa: CASSPGTSGSYNEQFF
v_call: TRBV9
j_call: TRBJ2-1

cdr3_aa: CGDRDTEYNEQFF
v_call: TRBV28
j_call: TRBJ2-1

cdr3_aa: CASSHARVSGELFF
v_call: TRBV13
j_call: TRBJ2-2

cdr3_aa: CASSLVFSSAAYEQYF
v_call: TRBV11-2
j_call: TRBJ2-7

cdr3_aa: CASSFRQGSSFGQPQHF
v_call: TRBV28
j_call: TRBJ1-5

cdr3_aa: CASSLRDSTDTQYF
v_call: TRBV5-1
j_call: TRBJ2-3